These 16 T cell receptor beta chains came from one sample sequenced in a study of metastatic and nonmetastatic thyroid tumors. Each patient came to thyroid surgery without any prior treatment (of any kind). With MiXCR, TCRdb reprocessed the PCR reads. The repertoire holds fewer than 100,000 clones, with 15% as singletons. Sequencing was done on a sample of blood. The source of these receptors is a female donor with papillary thyroid cancer or a benign thyroid nodule (not recorded which). Some clones in this sample may be carry-over from other donors' samples.

This clone was seen ten or more times. V and J are TRBV5-5 and TRBJ1-4; 9 bases line up with TRBD1. Unmatched junction bases numbered 9, after V lost 2 bases and J lost 7 bases. The CDR3 covers 16 residues. The germline CDR1 and CDR2 sequences are SGHKS and YYEKEE (reference sequence). CDR3 DNA: TGTGCCAGCAGCTTAAAACAGGGGGCAGTTTTTGAAAAACTGTTTTTT. This encodes CASSLKQGAVFEKLFF.

At least ten counts were recorded for this clone. V usage is TRBV6-6 and J usage is TRBJ1-2, with 7 bases that match TRBD1. V dropped 4 bases and J dropped 4; count of bases not matched to a gene: 21. CDR1 is MNHNY and CDR2 is SVGAGI in the germline V gene (reference sequence). This CDR3 has 19 amino acids. The DNA of the CDR3 is TGTGCCAGCAGTTCGGTTCTACAGGGGCCACTTGGACTAGGCTATGGCTACACCTTC. Translation gives CASSSVLQGPLGLGYGYTF.

This clone was seen ten or more times. J is TRBJ1-2 and V is TRBV18; 8 positions match TRBD1. Per the germline V gene, CDR1 is KGHSH and CDR2 is LQKENI. This CDR3 region has 13 residues. The V segment lost 8 bases and the J segment 3 bases; nucleotides outside the gene matches: 5. CDR3 sequence (DNA): TGTGCCAGCACGCCGGACAGGGACTATGGCTACACCTTC. Translated: CASTPDRDYGYTF.

This clone was counted only a few times. V and J are TRBV9 and TRBJ2-2, with a possible D match to TRBD2 (6 bases). Germline loops: CDR1 SGDLS, CDR2 YYNGEE. This CDR3 spans 13 amino acids. V was cut by 0 bases and J by 6 bases, with 6 bases left in between. In DNA, the CDR3 is TGTGCCAGCAGCGTAGGGAGGGCCGGGGAGCTGTTTTTT. Translating it yields CASSVGRAGELFF. The variable domain in full, with the rest retrieved from reference TRBV9 and TRBJ2-2, is DSGVTQTPKHLITATGQRVTLRCSPRSGDLSVYWYQQSLDQGLQFLIQYYNGEERAKGNILERFSAQQFPDLHSELNLSSLELGDSALYFCASSVGRAGELFFGEGSRLTVL.

Many counts were recorded for this clone. The gene calls are TRBV5-1 and TRBJ1-6, with D maybe TRBD1 (6 bases). V gave up 0 bases and J gave up 9 bases, with 16 bases separating them. Germline lookup yields CDR1 SGHRS and CDR2 YFSETQ. This CDR3 region has 16 residues. The CDR3 coding sequence is TGCGCCAGCAGCTTGGCGGGGGCGAAGGTAAGTTCACCCCTCCACTTT. This sequence encodes CASSLAGAKVSSPLHF.

This clone appeared many times. The J gene is TRBJ1-1, the V gene TRBV11-2; D perhaps matches TRBD1 (6 bases). V was shortened by 2 bases and J by 4 bases, with 14 bases between the two germline ends. The CDR3 totals 15 residues. Germline-derived CDR1 and CDR2 are SGHAT and FQNNGV. As DNA, the CDR3 is TGTGCCAGCAGCTTATGGGGGCGTCGAAGCACTGAAGCTTTCTTT. Amino acid sequence: CASSLWGRRSTEAFF.

This clone has just a few counts. A read error may explain this, as a much larger clone is one base away. The V call is TRBV10-3, the J call TRBJ2-3, with D tentatively TRBD1 (5 bases). The length of the CDR3 is 15 residues. Germline CDR1 ENHRY, CDR2 SYGVKD. V lost 6 bases, J lost 2 bases, and 15 bases lay in between. CDR3 loop: CAIRANRTHTDTQYF. CDR3 DNA sequence: TGTGCCATCAGAGCTAACAGGACACACACAGATACGCAGTATTTT.

A remark on this clone: Mismatch with germline at one junction end may stem from a read error. V usage is TRBV20-1 and J usage is TRBJ2-2; the D call may be TRBD1 or TRBD2 (6 bases each). CDR1 is DFQATT, CDR2 SNEGSKA, per germline (reference sequence). This CDR3 is built from 14 residues. The CDR3 DNA is TGCAGTGCCTATCGACAGGTCAACACCCGGGAGCTGTTTTTC. It translates to CSAYRQVNTRELFF.

This rearrangement joins TRBV20-1 to TRBJ2-1; TRBD1 matches at 9 bases. Germline CDR1 is DFQATT and CDR2 is SNEGSKA (reference sequence). The V and J ends lost 3 bases and 13 bases, in that order; junction bases with no gene match: 19. The CDR3 runs 16 residues. The CDR3 reads CSASGAGTGSGNYQFF. The DNA for the CDR3 is TGCAGTGCTAGTGGGGCCGGGACAGGGAGTGGCAATTATCAGTTCTTC.

This clone turned up a few times. A clone one base away is much larger, so this may be a read error. This rearrangement joins TRBV4-1 to TRBJ2-7; 11 positions match TRBD1. Germline CDR1 and CDR2: MGHRA and YSYEKL. The CDR3 runs 14 residues. The DNA for the CDR3 is TGCGCCAGCAGCCGGGACAGGGGGAACTACGAGCAGTGCTTC. This sequence encodes CASSRDRGNYEQCF.

In DNA, the CDR3 is TGTGCCAGCAGGACTACTGGGCCGCGGGGGTATTTT. Protein sequence: CASRTTGPRGYF. The chain carries TRBV6-1 and TRBJ2-3; perhaps TRBD2 as D (6 bases). The V gene lost 6 bases and the J gene lost 14 bases, with 18 bases spanning the gap. From germline, CDR1 is MNHNS and CDR2 SASEGT. The CDR3 sequence is 12 residues long.

This rearrangement joins TRBV4-2 to TRBJ1-2; the D gene is possibly TRBD1 (6 bases). With 4 bases removed from V and 3 bases from J, the gap between germline ends came to 21 bases. The length of the CDR3 is 17 residues. Looked up from germline, CDR1 is LGHNA and CDR2 is YNFKEQ. The CDR3 region has the DNA TGTGCCAGCAGCCCTGACCCCGAGAGGGGGACGTACTATGGCTACACCTTC. It translates to CASSPDPERGTYYGYTF.

The V and J genes are TRBV10-3 and TRBJ2-3; D gene unclear. Germline V gene data show CDR1 as ENHRY and CDR2 as SYGVKD. The ends were cut back, 3 bases at V and 6 bases at J, with 16 bases in the middle. The CDR3 has 15 amino acids. The DNA for the CDR3 is TGTGCCATCAGTGAATTGGGTCACGGAATGGATACGCAGTATTTT. It codes for CAISELGHGMDTQYF.

This clone appeared many times. V is TRBV6-1 and J is TRBJ1-2; maybe TRBD1 (5 bases). Per the germline V gene, CDR1 is MNHNS and CDR2 is SASEGT. The CDR3 has 15 residues. V lost 5 bases and J lost 0, with 13 bases in between. The CDR3 sequence: CASSRTGQANYGYTF. The CDR3 DNA reads TGTGCCAGCAGTCGGACGGGGCAAGCTAACTATGGCTACACCTTC.

This clone was picked up many times. Other DNA sequences within the sample encode an identical CDR3. This chain uses TRBV20-1 with TRBJ1-1, with D possibly matching TRBD1 (5 bases). Trimming shortened V by 4 bases and J by 2 bases, and 14 bases separated the two germline ends. The CDR3 consists of 14 residues. CDR1 is DFQATT, CDR2 SNEGSKA, per germline (reference sequence). The CDR3 DNA follows: TGCAGTGCTACCCTCGGGGGGGGAAACACTGAAGCTTTCTTT. Encoded protein: CSATLGGGNTEAFF.

Of note for this clone: Compared with germline, one end of the junction differs, possibly owing to a read error. The rearrangement links TRBV5-4 to TRBJ1-6; maybe TRBD1 (6 bases). Germline V gives CDR1 SGHNT, CDR2 YYREEE (reference sequence). This CDR3 spans 18 amino acids. This CDR3 is CASSLLFSGGTYSSPLHF. The DNA for the CDR3 is TGTGCCAGCAGCTTGCTCTTTAGCGGGGGCACCTATAGTTCACCCCTCCACTTT.